These 18 T cell receptor beta chains came from one sample sequenced in a study of beta chain features in type 1 diabetes. The sequenced template was cDNA made from the entire isolated RNA. Measured with immunoSEQ multiplex PCR; TCRdb has only the in-frame clones, and not every one. The sample shows about 470,000 clones, approximately 31% of them seen only once. The sequenced sample was naive CD4+ T cells from blood. Source of these receptors: a young man in good health.

There are a few counts of this clone. At the DNA level, this CDR3 is encoded by other sequences in the same sample as well. The genes are TRBV29-1 and TRBJ2-1; no clear D gene. The CDR3 length is 15 residues. Germline V gene lookup returns CDR1 SQVTM and CDR2 ANQGSEA. Between the trimmed V and J ends, which lost 3 bases and 0 bases, there was a span of 12 bases. The CDR3 DNA reads as TGCAGCGTTGACTTGCCGGGCCTCTCCTACAATGAGCAGTTCTTC. Amino acid sequence: CSVDLPGLSYNEQFF.

The chain is built from TRBV19 and TRBJ2-4; D not resolved. The germline V gene has CDR1 LNHDA and CDR2 SQIVND (reference sequence). Trimming left V 9 bases short and J 0 bases short, with 9 bases between. CDR3 size: 13 residues. The CDR3 reads CASAEIAKNIQYF. The CDR3 nucleotides read TGTGCCAGCGCGGAGATAGCCAAAAACATTCAGTACTTC.

To note about this clone: At the DNA level, this CDR3 is encoded by other sequences in the same sample as well. The chain recombines TRBV6-1 with TRBJ2-7, with D uncertain. The V gene's germline CDR1 is MNHNS and CDR2 SASEGT. Trimming took off 0 bases at V and 3 bases at J, with 6 bases between the two ends. CDR3 size: 13 residues. The CDR3 DNA follows: TGTGCCAGCAGTGAAGCTGGCAGCTACGAGCAGTACTTC. This encodes CASSEAGSYEQYF.

The chain has TRBV29-1 and TRBJ2-1; D uncertain. CDR1 is SQVTM and CDR2 is ANQGSEA in the germline V gene. Trimming took 2 bases from V and 2 from J, leaving 10 bases between them. This CDR3 region has 14 residues. The CDR3 is CSVESRGAYNEQFF. The DNA for the CDR3 is TGCAGCGTTGAATCTCGTGGAGCCTACAATGAGCAGTTCTTC.

The table lists this clone with a few counts. This chain uses TRBV30 with TRBJ1-3, with D uncertain. Germline lookup yields CDR1 GTSNPN and CDR2 SVGIG (reference sequence). The length of the CDR3 is 14 residues. The V and J ends lost 2 bases and 1 base respectively, with 9 bases between them. For the CDR3, the DNA is TGTGCCTGGAGTTTGGTGGGGTCTGGAAACACCATATATTTT. Amino acid sequence: CAWSLVGSGNTIYF.

V is TRBV4-3 and J is TRBJ2-1, with a weak D call TRBD2 (5 bases). V was pared by 5 bases and J by 7 bases, with 12 bases between. The CDR3 has 13 amino acids. Germline CDR1 reads LGHNA; CDR2 reads YSLEER. CDR3 coding DNA: TGCGCCAGCAGCTCCGTGCGGGCGAATGAGCAGTTCTTC. Amino acids: CASSSVRANEQFF.

The chain has TRBV5-6 and TRBJ2-7; D remains unclear. The CDR3 contains 13 residues. The germline CDR1 and CDR2 sequences are SGHDT and YYEEEE. With 3 bases removed from V and 0 bases from J, the gap between germline ends came to 7 bases. CDR3 protein: CASSSGSSYEQYF. The CDR3 coding sequence is TGTGCCAGCAGCTCCGGAAGCTCCTACGAGCAGTACTTC.

This clone was seen only a few times. The chain recombines TRBV30 with TRBJ1-4; 7 nucleotides line up with TRBD1. V shed 0 bases, J shed 7 bases, and the junction held 11 bases outside the gene matches. CDR1 is GTSNPN and CDR2 is SVGIG in the germline V gene (reference sequence). The CDR3 runs 16 residues. The CDR3 DNA reads as TGTGCCTGGAGTGTACGAGGGGGCACCCTGGGTGAAAAACTGTTTTTT. Protein sequence: CAWSVRGGTLGEKLFF.

J is TRBJ2-3 and V is TRBV7-8; 15 nucleotides align to TRBD2. Germline CDR1 SGHVS, CDR2 FQNEAQ. The CDR3 totals 21 residues. The ends lost 0 bases at V and 4 bases at J; junction bases unmatched: 14. The CDR3 reads CASSLATPGLAGGPRADTQYF. CDR3 bases: TGTGCCAGCAGCTTAGCGACCCCAGGACTAGCGGGAGGGCCTAGGGCAGATACGCAGTATTTT.

The chain recombines TRBV5-4 with TRBJ2-1; 9 nucleotides align to TRBD1. The CDR3 is made up of 15 amino acids. Germline V lookup: CDR1 SGHNT, CDR2 YYREEE (reference sequence). Trimming removed 6 bases from V and 9 bases from J; junction bases left unmatched: 13. The CDR3 coding sequence is TGTGCCAGCACCGAACAGGGGGCGTTTGCTGGTGAGCAGTTCTTC. This encodes CASTEQGAFAGEQFF.

The chain is built from TRBV9 and TRBJ2-3; 8 positions match TRBD2. Germline loops: CDR1 SGDLS, CDR2 YYNGEE. V lost 0 bases and J lost 2; bases outside the gene matches: 14. The length of the CDR3 is 19 residues. CDR3 in amino acids: CASSVGIVSGGRSTDTQYF. The CDR3 nucleotides read TGTGCCAGCAGCGTAGGCATCGTTTCGGGCGGGAGGTCCACAGATACGCAGTATTTT.

This clone was observed a handful of times. This rearrangement joins TRBV2 to TRBJ2-1, with TRBD2 identical over 9 bases. Per the germline V gene, CDR1 is SNHLY and CDR2 is FYNNEI. The CDR3 contains 14 residues. V lost 9 bases to trimming and J lost 6 bases; unmatched junction nucleotides: 9. The CDR3 coding sequence is TGTGCCAGTCTAGCGGGGACACTTTTCAATGAGCAGTTCTTC. It is translated as CASLAGTLFNEQFF.

The chain joins TRBV9 to TRBJ2-1, with TRBD1 identical over 10 bases. Looked up from germline, CDR1 is SGDLS and CDR2 is YYNGEE. V shed 4 bases, J shed 7 bases, and the junction held 5 bases outside the gene matches. The CDR3 length is 14 residues. DNA of the CDR3: TGTGCCAGCAGCCCGACAGGGGGCTCGAATGAGCAGTTCTTC. Translating it yields CASSPTGGSNEQFF.

Only a few counts were recorded for this clone. The chain carries TRBV6-6 and TRBJ2-5; weak D call: TRBD1 (5 bases). This CDR3 spans 15 amino acids. Germline V gene sequence: CDR1 MNHNY, CDR2 SVGAGI (reference sequence). Deletions cut 6 bases from V and 3 bases from J, with 17 bases between. Written as DNA, the CDR3 is TGTGCCAGCAGCCCCAAAAAAGGGGATGAAGAGACCCAGTACTTC. It encodes CASSPKKGDEETQYF.

The chain uses TRBV30 and TRBJ2-1; D gene ambiguous. Trimming pared 0 bases from V and 4 bases from J, leaving 7 bases between. The CDR3 is 13 residues long. Germline loops: CDR1 GTSNPN, CDR2 SVGIG (reference sequence). CDR3 loop: CAWSVMDYNEQFF. The CDR3 DNA follows: TGTGCCTGGAGTGTAATGGATTACAATGAGCAGTTCTTC.

The chain combines TRBV29-1 with TRBJ2-3; 7 nucleotides match TRBD2. CDR3 length: 13 amino acids. Germline lookup yields CDR1 SQVTM and CDR2 ANQGSEA. The J segment lost 3 bases and the V segment lost 4 bases, leaving 4 bases of the junction unmatched. The CDR3 reads CSVAHGGTDTQYF. The CDR3 DNA sequence: TGCAGCGTTGCCCACGGGGGGACAGATACGCAGTATTTT.

The chain joins TRBV18 to TRBJ2-3; TRBD1 matches at 7 bases. V lost 6 bases and J lost 2; bases outside the gene matches: 11. The CDR3 is 16 residues long. Germline CDR1 KGHSH, CDR2 LQKENI. The CDR3 DNA is TGTGCCAGCTCGACAGGGTCGACTGGCCTCACAGATACGCAGTATTTT. Encoded protein: CASSTGSTGLTDTQYF.

This clone was observed a handful of times. This chain connects TRBV7-9 to TRBJ2-3, with TRBD2 identical over 8 bases. CDR3 length equals 14 residues. Germline V gives CDR1 SEHNR, CDR2 FQNEAQ (reference sequence). The J segment lost 7 bases and the V segment lost 3 bases, leaving 6 bases of the junction unmatched. CDR3 loop: CASSLGAGVYTQYF. In DNA, the CDR3 is TGTGCCAGCAGCTTGGGAGCGGGGGTATATACGCAGTATTTT.